These 17 T cell receptor beta chains originate from one sample sequenced in a study of OX40 agonist ivuxolimab in advanced cancers. Repertoires were generated with immunoSEQ multiplex PCR, while TCRdb's copy carries only in-frame clones and drops some. Among around 70,000 clones, over 80% were seen once, and the ten largest hold 5.5% to 6%. Sequenced here: CD4+ or CD8+ T cells sorted from blood, sampled in a trial of the OX40 agonist ivuxolimab. These receptors all stem from an adult with an advanced solid tumor such as melanoma, head and neck, liver or kidney cancer.

The rearrangement uses TRBV27 and TRBJ2-1; D is possibly TRBD1 (6 bases). Trimming stripped 3 bases from V and 4 bases from J, with 10 bases between. The CDR3 has 14 residues. Germline CDR1 reads MNHEY; CDR2 reads SMNVEV (reference sequence). DNA for the CDR3: TGTGCCAGCAGTTTCGGGACACCGTACAATGAGCAGTTCTTC. This gives the protein CASSFGTPYNEQFF.

This clone was seen a few times. The chain couples TRBV9 to TRBJ1-1, with no clear D. Trimming left V 0 bases short and J 6 bases short, with 9 bases between. CDR1 and CDR2 from the germline V gene are SGDLS and YYNGEE. The CDR3 contains 13 residues. The chain's CDR3 is CASSVEVRAEAFF. CDR3 nucleotide sequence: TGTGCCAGCAGCGTAGAGGTGAGGGCTGAAGCTTTCTTT.

The gene calls are TRBV9 and TRBJ1-4; D is ambiguous. Trimming took 3 bases from V and 6 from J, leaving 9 bases between them. The CDR3 runs 13 residues. CDR1 is SGDLS, CDR2 YYNGEE, per germline. In DNA form, the CDR3 reads TGTGCCAGCAGCGCAAGAGAGCATGAAAAACTGTTTTTT. The encoded protein is CASSAREHEKLFF. Using reference TRBV9 and TRBJ1-4 for the parts outside the CDR3, the full variable domain is DSGVTQTPKHLITATGQRVTLRCSPRSGDLSVYWYQQSLDQGLQFLIQYYNGEERAKGNILERFSAQQFPDLHSELNLSSLELGDSALYFCASSAREHEKLFFGSGTQLSVL.

This clone has a single count. This sequence joins TRBV7-2 and TRBJ2-7; 8 positions match TRBD1. Trimming took 4 bases from V and 0 from J; bases not matched to a gene: 11. The CDR3 contains 17 residues. Germline CDR1 reads SGHTA; CDR2 reads FQGNSA. The CDR3: CASSSRQGPQSSYEQYF. The CDR3 DNA is TGTGCCAGCAGCTCTCGACAGGGGCCCCAAAGCTCCTACGAGCAGTACTTC.

This chain links TRBV7-9 with TRBJ2-7; 8 nucleotides line up with TRBD2. This CDR3 is built from 15 residues. With V trimmed by 3 bases and J by 1 base, 5 bases remained unmatched. Germline V CDR1 and CDR2: SEHNR, FQNEAQ (reference sequence). The CDR3 reads CASSLSASGSYEQYF. The DNA of the CDR3 is TGTGCCAGCAGCTTGTCTGCTAGCGGGTCCTACGAGCAGTACTTC.

This clone was seen only a few times. This chain joins TRBV27 and TRBJ1-5, with unresolved D. CDR1 is MNHEY, CDR2 SMNVEV, per germline (reference sequence). Trimming shortened V by 5 bases and J by 1 base, and 9 bases separated the two germline ends. There are 14 residues in the CDR3. The chain's CDR3 is CASSPVSSNQPQHF. The CDR3 DNA reads as TGTGCCAGCAGTCCGGTGTCCAGCAATCAGCCCCAGCATTTT.

The V call is TRBV6-5, the J call TRBJ1-3; D not resolved. Germline V gives CDR1 MNHEY, CDR2 SVGAGI. The CDR3 sequence is 15 residues long. Trimming stripped 2 bases from V and 1 base from J, with 9 bases between. The DNA of the CDR3 is TGTGCCAGCAGTTACGAAGGGTCTTCTGGAAACACCATATATTTT. As protein: CASSYEGSSGNTIYF.

This chain links TRBV2 with TRBJ1-2; unclear D gene. The ends were cut back, 3 bases at V and 8 bases at J, with 19 bases in the middle. CDR3 length: 15 residues. Germline lookup yields CDR1 SNHLY and CDR2 FYNNEI. CDR3 residues: CASSDYAAGGRGYTF. CDR3 coding DNA: TGTGCCAGCAGTGACTACGCGGCAGGAGGACGCGGCTACACCTTC.

The chain employs TRBV7-8 and TRBJ2-7, with D tentatively TRBD2 (5 bases). Germline-derived CDR1 and CDR2 are SGHVS and FQNEAQ. V was pared by 4 bases and J by 0 bases, with 13 bases between. The CDR3 is 15 amino acids. DNA for the CDR3: TGTGCCAGCAGCTCCCTGACGGGGAGCTCCTACGAGCAGTACTTC. Its protein product is CASSSLTGSSYEQYF.

The chain combines TRBV11-2 with TRBJ2-7; 7 bases match TRBD1. V lost 0 bases and J lost 2; bases outside the gene matches: 4. Looked up from germline, CDR1 is SGHAT and CDR2 is FQNNGV. This CDR3 has 15 amino acids. The CDR3 is CASSLEATGPYEQYF. CDR3 DNA sequence: TGTGCCAGCAGCTTAGAGGCGACAGGGCCCTACGAGCAGTACTTC.

V is TRBV6-6 and J is TRBJ2-2; D unclear. Between the trimmed V and J ends, which lost 0 bases and 2 bases, there was a span of 4 bases. Germline CDR1 reads MNHNY; CDR2 reads SVGAGI (reference sequence). There are 14 residues in the CDR3. The CDR3: CASSYSFNTGELFF. Here the CDR3 DNA reads TGTGCCAGCAGTTACTCGTTCAACACCGGGGAGCTGTTTTTT.

This clone was found a few times. The sample has other DNA sequences that encode this CDR3 too. The CDR3 sequence is CASSLGDQPQHF. In nucleotides, the CDR3 is TGTGCCAGCAGCTTGGGTGATCAGCCCCAGCATTTT. The chain has TRBV5-5 and TRBJ1-5; D unclear. The V gene's germline CDR1 is SGHKS and CDR2 YYEKEE (reference sequence). The CDR3 extends over 12 amino acids. The V end lost 0 bases, the J end lost 5 bases, and 3 bases lay between the germline ends. Together with reference TRBV5-5 and TRBJ1-5, the CDR3 gives the full variable domain: DAGVTQSPTHLIKTRGQQVTLRCSPISGHKSVSWYQQVLGQGPQFIFQYYEKEERGRGNFPDRFSARQFPNYSSELNVNALLLGDSALYLCASSLGDQPQHFGDGTRLSIL.

This clone occurred many times. V is TRBV18 and J is TRBJ2-7; 9 bases agree with TRBD2. Trimming removed 2 bases from V and 9 bases from J; junction bases left unmatched: 5. The CDR3 contains 13 residues. CDR1 KGHSH and CDR2 LQKENI come from the germline V gene. The CDR3 sequence is CASSPTAGGGQYV. CDR3 bases: TGTGCCAGCTCACCAACAGCGGGGGGAGGGCAGTACGTC.

CDR3: CASSFFRGSQETQYF. CDR3 in DNA: TGTGCCAGCAGCTTCTTCAGGGGTTCCCAAGAGACCCAGTACTTC. This chain joins TRBV5-6 and TRBJ2-5; weak D call: TRBD1 (6 bases). The CDR3 consists of 15 residues. Germline V gives CDR1 SGHDT, CDR2 YYEEEE. V was clipped by 2 bases and J by 1 base, with 12 bases between them.

The chain recombines TRBV10-1 with TRBJ2-3; D gene uncertain. This CDR3 region has 15 residues. Germline lookup yields CDR1 WNHNN and CDR2 SYGVQD (reference sequence). Trimming cost V 2 bases and J 0 bases, with 9 bases left between them. CDR3 sequence reads: CASSETTTSTDTQYF. The CDR3 DNA reads TGCGCCAGCAGTGAGACGACCACTAGCACAGATACGCAGTATTTT.

This chain uses TRBV18 with TRBJ2-5; D possibly corresponds to TRBD2 (6 bases). The CDR3 runs to 13 residues. Germline values: CDR1 KGHSH, CDR2 LQKENI. Between the trimmed V and J ends, which lost 1 base and 3 bases, there was a span of 6 bases. The CDR3 loop is CASSPQREETQYF. CDR3 DNA: TGTGCCAGCTCACCACAGCGGGAAGAGACCCAGTACTTC.

The rearrangement joins TRBV7-8 to TRBJ2-5; D perhaps matches TRBD1 (5 bases). V was cut by 5 bases and J by 7 bases, with 26 bases left in between. Germline V gene data show CDR1 as SGHVS and CDR2 as FQNEAQ. The CDR3 sequence is 17 residues long. CDR3 protein: CASSTSVPLPRQGTQYF. In DNA, the CDR3 is TGTGCCAGCAGCACCAGCGTCCCACTACCACGTCAGGGGACCCAGTACTTC.